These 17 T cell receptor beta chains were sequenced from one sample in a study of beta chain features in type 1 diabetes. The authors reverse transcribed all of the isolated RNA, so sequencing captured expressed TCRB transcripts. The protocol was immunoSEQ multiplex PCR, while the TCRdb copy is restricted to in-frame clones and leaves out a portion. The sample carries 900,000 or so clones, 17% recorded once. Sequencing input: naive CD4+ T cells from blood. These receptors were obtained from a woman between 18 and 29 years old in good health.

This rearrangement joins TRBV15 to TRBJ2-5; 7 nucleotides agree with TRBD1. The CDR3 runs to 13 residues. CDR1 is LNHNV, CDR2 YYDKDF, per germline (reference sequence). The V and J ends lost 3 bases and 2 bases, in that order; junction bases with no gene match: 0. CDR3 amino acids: CATSRTGQETQYF. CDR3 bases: TGTGCCACCAGCAGGACAGGGCAAGAGACCCAGTACTTC.

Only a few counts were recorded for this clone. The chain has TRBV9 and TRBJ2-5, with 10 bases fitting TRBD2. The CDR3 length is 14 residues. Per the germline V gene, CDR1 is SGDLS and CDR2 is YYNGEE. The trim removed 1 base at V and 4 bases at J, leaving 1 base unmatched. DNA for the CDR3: TGTGCCAGCAGCGTAACTAGCGGGATAGAGACCCAGTACTTC. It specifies CASSVTSGIETQYF.

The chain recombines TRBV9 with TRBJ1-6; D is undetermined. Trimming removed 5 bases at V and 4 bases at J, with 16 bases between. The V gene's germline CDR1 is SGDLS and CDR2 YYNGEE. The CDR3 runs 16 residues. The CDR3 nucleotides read TGTGCCAGCAGGAAAGACGCGGATATTTATAATTCACCCCTCCACTTT. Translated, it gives CASRKDADIYNSPLHF.

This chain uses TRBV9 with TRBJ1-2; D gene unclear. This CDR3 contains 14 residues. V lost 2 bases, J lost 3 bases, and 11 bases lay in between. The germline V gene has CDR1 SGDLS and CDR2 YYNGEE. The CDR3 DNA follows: TGTGCCAGCAGCGTGAGGGATGTAGACTATGGCTACACCTTC. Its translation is CASSVRDVDYGYTF.

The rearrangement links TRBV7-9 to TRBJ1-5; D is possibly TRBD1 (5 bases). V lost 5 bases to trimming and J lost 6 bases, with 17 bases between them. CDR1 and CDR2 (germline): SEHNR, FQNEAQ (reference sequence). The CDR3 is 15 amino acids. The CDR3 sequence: CASSPTGGRGQPQHF. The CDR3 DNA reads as TGTGCCAGCAGCCCCACGGGGGGGAGGGGTCAGCCCCAGCATTTT.

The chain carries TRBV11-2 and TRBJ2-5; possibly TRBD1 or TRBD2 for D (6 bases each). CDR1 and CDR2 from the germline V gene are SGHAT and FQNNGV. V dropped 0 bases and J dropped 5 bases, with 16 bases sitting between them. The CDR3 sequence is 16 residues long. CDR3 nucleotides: TGTGCCAGCAGCTTAGATTTAGGGGGAGGATGGGAGACCCAGTACTTC. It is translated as CASSLDLGGGWETQYF.

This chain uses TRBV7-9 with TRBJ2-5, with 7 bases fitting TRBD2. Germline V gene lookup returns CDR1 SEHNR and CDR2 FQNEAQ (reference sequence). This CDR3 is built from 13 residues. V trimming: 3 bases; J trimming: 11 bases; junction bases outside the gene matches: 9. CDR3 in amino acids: CASSFLPRGEQYF. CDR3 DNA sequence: TGTGCCAGCAGCTTCCTTCCCCGGGGGGAGCAGTACTTC.

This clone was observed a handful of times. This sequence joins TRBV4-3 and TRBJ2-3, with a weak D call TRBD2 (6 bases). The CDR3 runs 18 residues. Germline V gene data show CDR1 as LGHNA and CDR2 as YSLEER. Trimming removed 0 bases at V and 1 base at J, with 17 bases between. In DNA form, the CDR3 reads TGCGCCAGCAGCCAAGATCCCCTGGCGGGAACGGGCACAGATACGCAGTATTTT. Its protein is CASSQDPLAGTGTDTQYF.

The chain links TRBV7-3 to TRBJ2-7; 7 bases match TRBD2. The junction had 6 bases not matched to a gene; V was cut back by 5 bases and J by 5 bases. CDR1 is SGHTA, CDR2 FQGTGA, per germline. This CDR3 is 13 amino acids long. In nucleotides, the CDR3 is TGTGCCAGCAGCCGCGGGAGTTCCCACGAGCAGTACTTC. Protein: CASSRGSSHEQYF.

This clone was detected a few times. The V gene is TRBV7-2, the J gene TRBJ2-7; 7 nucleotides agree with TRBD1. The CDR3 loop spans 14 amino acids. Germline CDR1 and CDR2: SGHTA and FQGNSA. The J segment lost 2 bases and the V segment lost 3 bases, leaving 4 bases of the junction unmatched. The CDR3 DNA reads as TGTGCCAGCAGCTTCGGGACAGCCCCCTACGAGCAGTACTTC. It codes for CASSFGTAPYEQYF.

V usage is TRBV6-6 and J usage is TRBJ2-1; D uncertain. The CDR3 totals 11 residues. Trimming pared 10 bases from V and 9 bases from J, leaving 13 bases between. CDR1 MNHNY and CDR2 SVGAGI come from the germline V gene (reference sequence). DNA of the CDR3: TGTGCCATCTCCCCTGGGTTTGAGCAGTTCTTC. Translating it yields CAISPGFEQFF.

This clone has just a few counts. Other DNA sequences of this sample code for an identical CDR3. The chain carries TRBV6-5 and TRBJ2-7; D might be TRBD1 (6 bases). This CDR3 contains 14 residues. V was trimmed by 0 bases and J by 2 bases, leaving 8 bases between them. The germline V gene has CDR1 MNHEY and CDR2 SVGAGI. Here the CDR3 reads CASSYSTGPYEQYF. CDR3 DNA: TGTGCCAGCAGTTACTCGACAGGTCCCTACGAGCAGTACTTC.

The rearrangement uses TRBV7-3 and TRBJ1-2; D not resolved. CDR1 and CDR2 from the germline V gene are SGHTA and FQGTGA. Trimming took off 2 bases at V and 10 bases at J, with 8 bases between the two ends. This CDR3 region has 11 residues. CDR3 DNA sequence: TGTGCCAGCAGCTTAGTAGTCGACTACACCTTC. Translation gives CASSLVVDYTF.

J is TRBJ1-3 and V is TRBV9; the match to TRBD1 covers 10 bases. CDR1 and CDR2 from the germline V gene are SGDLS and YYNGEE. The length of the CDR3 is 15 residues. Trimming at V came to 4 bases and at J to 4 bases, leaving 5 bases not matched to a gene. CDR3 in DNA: TGTGCCAGCAGCAAGGACAGGGGGTCGGGAAACACCATATATTTT. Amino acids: CASSKDRGSGNTIYF. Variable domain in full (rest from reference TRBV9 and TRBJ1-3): DSGVTQTPKHLITATGQRVTLRCSPRSGDLSVYWYQQSLDQGLQFLIQYYNGEERAKGNILERFSAQQFPDLHSELNLSSLELGDSALYFCASSKDRGSGNTIYFGEGSWLTVV.

The CDR3 region has the DNA TGCGCCAGCAGCCAAGCGTCCACAGGATCGTACGAGCAGTACTTC. Its protein product is CASSQASTGSYEQYF. The V and J genes are TRBV4-3 and TRBJ2-7, with D tentatively TRBD1 (5 bases). The CDR3 is made up of 15 amino acids. The V gene's germline CDR1 is LGHNA and CDR2 YSLEER. The V end was cut by 1 base, the J end by 4 bases, with 14 bases between.

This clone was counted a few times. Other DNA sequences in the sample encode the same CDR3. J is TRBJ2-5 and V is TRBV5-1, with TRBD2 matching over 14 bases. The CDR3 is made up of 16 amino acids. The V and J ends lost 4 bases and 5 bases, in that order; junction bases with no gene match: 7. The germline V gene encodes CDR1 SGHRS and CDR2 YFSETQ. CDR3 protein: CASSPRLAGGLETQYF. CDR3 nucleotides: TGCGCCAGCAGCCCAAGACTAGCGGGAGGGCTGGAGACCCAGTACTTC.

The DNA for the CDR3 is TGTGCCAGCAGCTTAACGTGGGGGAGCTACAATGAGCAGTTCTTC. Its translation: CASSLTWGSYNEQFF. This chain links TRBV7-3 with TRBJ2-1, with D possibly being TRBD1 or TRBD2 (5 bases each). CDR3 length: 15 residues. V lost 0 bases to trimming and J lost 3 bases, with 9 bases between them. Germline values: CDR1 SGHTA, CDR2 FQGTGA.